Listed here are 3 T cell receptor beta chains from one sample, sequenced in a study of shared clonotypes between healthy human individuals. The assay was immunoSEQ multiplex PCR, and TCRdb's table has in-frame clones only and misses some. Here the sample spans some 510,000 clones, less than 85% being singletons. The material sequenced was PBMCs. These receptors all stem from a woman between 35 and 50 years old in good health. Some clones in this sample may be carry-over from other donors' samples.

CDR3 sequence reads: CASSSRGAWTEAFF. The CDR3 DNA is TGTGCCAGCAGTTCGCGAGGGGCTTGGACTGAAGCTTTCTTT. V is TRBV28 and J is TRBJ1-1, with D maybe TRBD1 (5 bases). Germline V gene data show CDR1 as MDHEN and CDR2 as SYDVKM. CDR3 length equals 14 residues. Trimming removed 4 bases from V and 5 bases from J, with 14 bases in between. Supplemented by reference TRBV28 and TRBJ1-1, the full variable domain reads DVKVTQSSRYLVKRTGEKVFLECVQDMDHENMFWYRQDPGLGLRLIYFSYDVKMKEKGDIPEGYSVSREKKERFSLILESASTNQTSMYLCASSSRGAWTEAFFGQGTRLTVV.

This chain joins TRBV2 and TRBJ1-1, with D possibly TRBD1 on 5 matching bases. V dropped 4 bases and J dropped 2 bases, with 14 bases sitting between them. The CDR3 is 15 amino acids. CDR1 and CDR2 from the germline V gene are SNHLY and FYNNEI. CDR3 protein: CASSGGTAGNTEAFF. The CDR3 coding sequence is TGTGCCAGCAGTGGGGGGACCGCTGGAAACACTGAAGCTTTCTTT.

Here the CDR3 DNA reads TGTGCCAGCAGCTTAGCGGATCGAATTTCTAGCTACGAGCAGTACTTC. Its protein product is CASSLADRISSYEQYF. The chain carries TRBV7-2 and TRBJ2-7; no reliable D call. V was trimmed by 0 bases and J by 3 bases, leaving 15 bases between them. This CDR3 spans 16 amino acids. Germline values: CDR1 SGHTA, CDR2 FQGNSA.